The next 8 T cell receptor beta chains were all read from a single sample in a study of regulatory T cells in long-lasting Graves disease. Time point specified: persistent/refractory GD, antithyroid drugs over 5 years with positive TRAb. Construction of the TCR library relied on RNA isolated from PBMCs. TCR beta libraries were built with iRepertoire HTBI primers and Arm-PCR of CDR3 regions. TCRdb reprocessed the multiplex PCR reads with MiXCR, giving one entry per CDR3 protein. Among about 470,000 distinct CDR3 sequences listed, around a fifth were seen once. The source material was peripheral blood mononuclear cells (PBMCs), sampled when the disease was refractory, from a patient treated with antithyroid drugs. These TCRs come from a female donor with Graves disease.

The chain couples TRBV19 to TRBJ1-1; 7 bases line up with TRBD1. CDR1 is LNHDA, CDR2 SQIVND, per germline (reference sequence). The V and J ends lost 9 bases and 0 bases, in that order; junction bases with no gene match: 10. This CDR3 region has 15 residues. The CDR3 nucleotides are TGTGCCAGCCGGGACAGCCAGAAATTGAACACTGAAGCTTTCTTT. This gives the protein CASRDSQKLNTEAFF.

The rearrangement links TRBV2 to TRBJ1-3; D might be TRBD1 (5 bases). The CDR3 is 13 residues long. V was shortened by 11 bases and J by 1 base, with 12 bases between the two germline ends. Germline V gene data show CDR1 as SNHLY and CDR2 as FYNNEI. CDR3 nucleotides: TGTGCCTCCTCCGGGGCTTCTGGAAACACCATATATTTT. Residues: CASSGASGNTIYF.

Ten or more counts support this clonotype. The CDR3 sequence is CASSVDQQGYEQYF. In nucleotides, the CDR3 is TGTGCCAGCAGCGTAGATCAACAGGGCTACGAGCAGTACTTC. The chain couples TRBV9 to TRBJ2-7; the D gene is possibly TRBD1 (6 bases). The V end was cut by 0 bases, the J end by 3 bases, with 10 bases between. CDR3 size: 14 residues. Germline loops: CDR1 SGDLS, CDR2 YYNGEE.

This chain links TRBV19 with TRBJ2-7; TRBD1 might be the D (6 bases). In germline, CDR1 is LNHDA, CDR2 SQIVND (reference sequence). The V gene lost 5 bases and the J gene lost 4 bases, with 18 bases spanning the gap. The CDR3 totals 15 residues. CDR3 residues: CASSLQGTQNYEQYF. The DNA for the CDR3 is TGTGCCAGTAGTCTGCAGGGGACACAAAATTACGAGCAGTACTTC.

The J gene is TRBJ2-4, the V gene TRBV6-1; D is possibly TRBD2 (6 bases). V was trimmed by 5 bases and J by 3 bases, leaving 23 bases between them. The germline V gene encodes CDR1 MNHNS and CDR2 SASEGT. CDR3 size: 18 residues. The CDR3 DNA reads TGTGCCAGCAGTACCACGCCTAGCGCCCCGAGAGACAAAAACATTCAGTACTTC. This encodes CASSTTPSAPRDKNIQYF.

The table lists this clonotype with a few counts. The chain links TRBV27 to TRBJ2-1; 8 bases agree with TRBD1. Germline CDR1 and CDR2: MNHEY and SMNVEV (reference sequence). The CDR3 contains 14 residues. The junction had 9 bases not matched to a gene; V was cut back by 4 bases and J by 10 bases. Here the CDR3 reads CASSSDRGRREQFF. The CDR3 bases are TGTGCCAGCAGTTCAGACAGGGGCCGGAGGGAGCAGTTCTTC.

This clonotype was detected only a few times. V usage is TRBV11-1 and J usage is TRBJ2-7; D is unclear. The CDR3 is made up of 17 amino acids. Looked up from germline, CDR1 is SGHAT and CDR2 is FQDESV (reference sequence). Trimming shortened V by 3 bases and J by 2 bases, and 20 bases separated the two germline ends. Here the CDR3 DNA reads TGTGCCAGCAGCTTTCGCCTTGGGCTAGGAGCCGCCTACGAGCAGTACTTC. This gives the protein CASSFRLGLGAAYEQYF.

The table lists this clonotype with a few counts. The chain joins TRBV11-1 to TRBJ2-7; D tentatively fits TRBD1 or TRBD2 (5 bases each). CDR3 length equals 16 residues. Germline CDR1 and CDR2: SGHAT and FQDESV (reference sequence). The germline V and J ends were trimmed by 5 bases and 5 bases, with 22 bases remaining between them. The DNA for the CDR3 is TGTGCCAGCAGCCTCTCCGGGACGGCGGTCGGCCACGAGCAGTACTTC. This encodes CASSLSGTAVGHEQYF.